This T cell receptor (beta chain) was sequenced during a study of sequential checkpoint blockade in melanoma. The data were produced by immunoSEQ multiplex PCR, yet TCRdb's version contains in-frame clones alone and is incomplete. The data hold over 8,500 clones, with 78% observed a single time. This clone was found a few times. Indicated treatment: randomized to nivolumab then ipilimumab (arm A) or the reverse (arm B). None of the patients previously received DNA-damaging chemotherapy. Live CD3+CD8+ CD19− CD56− cells were sorted from PBMCs. This CDR3 has 14 residues. Trimming took off 2 bases at V and 3 bases at J, with 11 bases between the two ends.

Sequenced here: CD8+ T cells sorted from blood (inferred from file names), sampled from a patient given nivolumab and ipilimumab in sequence. The chain is built from TRBV6-7 and TRBJ2-7, with D perhaps matching TRBD2 (6 bases). TRBV6-7 is classed as an ORF, of uncertain function. The sequence derives from a human donor with melanoma. This chain's CDR3 is CASSYGLGGYEQYF. The DNA for the CDR3 is TGTGCCAGCAGTTACGGGTTGGGAGGCTACGAGCAGTACTTC.